These 24 T cell receptor beta chains originate from one sample sequenced in a study of breast tumors, draining lymph nodes, adjacent tissues. TCRdb processed the multiplex PCR reads anew with MiXCR; each CDR3 protein has one entry. The data show about 130,000 distinct CDR3 sequences, over 20% seen once. Axillary draining lymph nodes of breast cancer patients supplied the node samples. Sequenced input: axillary lymph node tissue. All receptors come from a female donor with breast cancer. Some clones in this sample may be carry-over from other donors' samples.

The J gene is TRBJ2-3, the V gene TRBV29-1; 13 nucleotides agree with TRBD2. Germline CDR1 SQVTM, CDR2 ANQGSEA. The junction had 2 bases not matched to a gene; V was cut back by 3 bases and J by 2 bases. CDR3 length: 15 amino acids. CDR3 sequence: CSVDGTSGNTDTQYF. The CDR3 DNA reads as TGCAGCGTTGATGGGACTAGCGGGAACACAGATACGCAGTATTTT.

This clonotype was counted ten times or more. The chain employs TRBV19 and TRBJ2-5; D not certain. V dropped 1 base and J dropped 2 bases, with 5 bases sitting between them. This CDR3 region has 13 residues. Germline V gene data show CDR1 as LNHDA and CDR2 as SQIVND (reference sequence). The CDR3 bases are TGTGCCAGTAGTATAGCGTCGCAAGAGACCCAGTACTTC. As protein: CASSIASQETQYF.

This clonotype was detected many times. The V and J genes are TRBV7-2 and TRBJ2-7; a weak D match, TRBD2 (6 bases). Germline V lookup: CDR1 SGHTA, CDR2 FQGNSA. The V end was cut by 5 bases, the J end by 6 bases, with 17 bases between. The CDR3 loop spans 14 amino acids. The CDR3 here is CASSHGGSSREQYF. The CDR3 DNA follows: TGTGCCAGCAGCCATGGGGGGTCTAGCCGCGAGCAGTACTTC.

This clonotype was counted only a few times. The rearrangement uses TRBV27 and TRBJ2-1, with no clear D. Germline CDR1 reads MNHEY; CDR2 reads SMNVEV (reference sequence). V dropped 5 bases and J dropped 6 bases, with 11 bases sitting between them. This CDR3 is built from 13 residues. The CDR3 loop is CASSLDSANEQFF. In DNA form, the CDR3 reads TGTGCCAGCAGTCTTGACTCTGCCAATGAGCAGTTCTTC.

This clonotype was seen ten or more times. This chain links TRBV5-6 with TRBJ2-1; D is perhaps TRBD2 (6 bases). This CDR3 comprises 15 residues. The germline V and J ends were trimmed by 1 base and 0 bases, with 8 bases remaining between them. Germline V CDR1 and CDR2: SGHDT, YYEEEE. The CDR3 loop is CASSLFGSSYNEQFF. CDR3 nucleotide sequence: TGTGCCAGCAGCTTGTTCGGGAGCTCCTACAATGAGCAGTTCTTC.

The sample holds many counts of this clonotype. The chain employs TRBV20-1 and TRBJ2-3; 8 nucleotides line up with TRBD1. The trim removed 5 bases at V and 0 bases at J, leaving 4 bases unmatched. The CDR3 runs 14 residues. Germline assignment: CDR1 DFQATT and CDR2 SNEGSKA (reference sequence). The CDR3 sequence: CSAGGDRSTDTQYF. CDR3 coding DNA: TGCAGTGCTGGAGGGGACAGGAGCACAGATACGCAGTATTTT.

This clonotype occurred many times. V and J are TRBV9 and TRBJ2-1; 7 bases line up with TRBD1. CDR3 size: 15 residues. The V and J ends lost 3 bases and 2 bases, in that order; junction bases with no gene match: 5. In germline, CDR1 is SGDLS, CDR2 YYNGEE. The CDR3 sequence: CASSEGQGAYNEQFF. The DNA of the CDR3 is TGTGCCAGCAGCGAAGGGCAGGGGGCCTACAATGAGCAGTTCTTC.

The sample holds many counts of this clonotype. DNA for the CDR3: TGTGCCAGTAGTATCAGGGGCGAAGGGAGCAATCAGCCCCAGCATTTT. This translates into CASSIRGEGSNQPQHF. V gene TRBV19 combines with J gene TRBJ1-5, with D possibly TRBD1 on 6 matching bases. This CDR3 spans 16 amino acids. The V end was cut by 3 bases, the J end by 1 base, with 13 bases between. Germline values: CDR1 LNHDA, CDR2 SQIVND (reference sequence).

There are many counts of this clonotype. The chain joins TRBV9 to TRBJ2-7; 14 nucleotides align to TRBD2. The CDR3 sequence is 19 residues long. V lost 4 bases, J lost 3 bases, and 15 bases stayed unmatched. Germline CDR1 SGDLS, CDR2 YYNGEE. Here the CDR3 reads CASSPRAGTSGSDFYEQYF. The DNA for the CDR3 is TGTGCCAGCAGCCCGCGGGCCGGGACTAGCGGGAGCGACTTCTACGAGCAGTACTTC.

This clonotype was found many times. The V and J genes are TRBV20-1 and TRBJ2-7; 7 bases line up with TRBD2. The length of the CDR3 is 16 residues. With V trimmed by 3 bases and J by 1 base, 12 bases remained unmatched. The germline V gene encodes CDR1 DFQATT and CDR2 SNEGSKA (reference sequence). The CDR3 spells CSARPHTSAKSYEQYF. In nucleotides, the CDR3 is TGCAGTGCTAGGCCCCATACTAGCGCCAAATCCTACGAGCAGTACTTC.

This clonotype was counted ten times or more. The chain has TRBV7-3 and TRBJ2-1; 7 nucleotides line up with TRBD2. CDR3 length equals 14 residues. Germline V lookup: CDR1 SGHTA, CDR2 FQGTGA. The V gene end was trimmed by 2 bases and the J gene end by 8 bases; junction bases not matched to a gene: 6. This CDR3 is CASSLLGGGDEQFF. For the CDR3, the DNA is TGTGCCAGCAGCTTATTGGGTGGGGGGGATGAGCAGTTCTTC.

Comments on this clonotype: The junction and the germline gene differ at one end; a read error may be behind it. This chain joins TRBV3-1 and TRBJ2-1; TRBD2 aligns across 7 bases. The CDR3 runs to 16 residues. Germline assignment: CDR1 LGHDT and CDR2 YNNKEL (reference sequence). The CDR3 DNA reads TGTGCCAGCAGCCAAGGGTGGAGACTAGCTATTTATGAGCAGCTCTTC. Amino acids: CASSQGWRLAIYEQLF.

Regarding this clonotype: With a much larger clone just one base away, this may be a read error. The genes are TRBV11-2 and TRBJ2-5; perhaps D is TRBD1 or TRBD2 (5 bases each). The CDR3 is 14 residues long. Trimming removed 5 bases at V and 5 bases at J, with 15 bases between. Germline V lookup: CDR1 SGHAT, CDR2 FQNNGV. CDR3 loop: CASSIGRGGETQYF. The CDR3 nucleotides read TGTGCCAGCAGCATAGGAAGGGGCGGGGAGACCCAGTACTTC.

This clonotype was recorded a few times. J is TRBJ2-5 and V is TRBV5-8; D is unclear. V was shortened by 4 bases and J by 5 bases, with 15 bases between the two germline ends. This CDR3 spans 14 amino acids. The V gene's germline CDR1 is SGHTS and CDR2 YDEGEE. The CDR3 DNA follows: TGTGCCAGCAGCGGGCAAGTTCGTCGGGAGACCCAGTACTTC. Protein sequence: CASSGQVRRETQYF.

With respect to this clonotype: Given a much more abundant clone one base away, this may be a read error. CDR3 sequence: CSARGTANTGELFF. DNA for the CDR3: TGCAGTGCCAGAGGGACAGCTAACACCGGGGAGCTGTTTTTT. V and J are TRBV20-1 and TRBJ2-2; 7 bases are shared with TRBD1. Germline-derived CDR1 and CDR2 are DFQATT and SNEGSKA (reference sequence). The CDR3 has 14 residues.

This clonotype has more than one count but fewer than ten. This chain joins TRBV6-1 and TRBJ2-1; D is ambiguous. The CDR3 extends over 16 amino acids. The V and J ends lost 4 bases and 4 bases respectively, with 17 bases between them. Germline V gene sequence: CDR1 MNHNS, CDR2 SASEGT. CDR3 in amino acids: CASSGGPGDVYNEQFF. CDR3 bases: TGTGCCAGCAGTGGAGGCCCCGGCGATGTATACAATGAGCAGTTCTTC.

With respect to this clonotype: One base away lies a much larger clone, so this may be a sequencing read error. The rearrangement links TRBV19 to TRBJ2-2; D is perhaps TRBD1 (7 bases). V shed 7 bases and J shed 4 bases, with 13 bases lying between them. The length of the CDR3 is 14 residues. CDR1 is LNHDA and CDR2 is SQIVND in the germline V gene (reference sequence). CDR3 bases: TGTGCCAGTACGACAGGGAGGAGCACCGGGGAGCTGTTTTTT. Encoded protein: CASTTGRSTGELFF. Supplemented by reference TRBV19 and TRBJ2-2, the full variable domain reads DGGITQSPKYLFRKEGQNVTLSCEQNLNHDAMYWYRQDPGQGLRLIYYSQIVNDFQKGDIAEGYSVSREKKESFPLTVTSAQKNPTAFYLCASTTGRSTGELFFGEGSRLTVL.

This clonotype was detected many times. The chain recombines TRBV9 with TRBJ2-7; 11 bases align to TRBD2. This CDR3 region has 15 residues. Looked up from germline, CDR1 is SGDLS and CDR2 is YYNGEE. V shed 4 bases and J 4 bases; nucleotides not matched to a gene: 7. The CDR3 is CASSPQASGRYEQYF. CDR3 in DNA: TGTGCCAGCAGCCCCCAGGCTAGCGGGAGGTACGAGCAGTACTTC. Filled out from reference TRBV9 and TRBJ2-7, the complete variable domain reads DSGVTQTPKHLITATGQRVTLRCSPRSGDLSVYWYQQSLDQGLQFLIQYYNGEERAKGNILERFSAQQFPDLHSELNLSSLELGDSALYFCASSPQASGRYEQYFGPGTRLTVT.

This clonotype appeared many times. The chain recombines TRBV5-5 with TRBJ2-5; perhaps TRBD1 as D (5 bases). The CDR3 loop spans 12 amino acids. Trimming pared 1 base from V and 4 bases from J, leaving 5 bases between. In germline, CDR1 is SGHKS, CDR2 YYEKEE (reference sequence). In DNA form, the CDR3 reads TGTGCCAGCAGCTTGCAGGGAGAGACCCAGTACTTC. It encodes CASSLQGETQYF.

This clonotype was counted at least ten times. V gene TRBV9 combines with J gene TRBJ2-3; D gene ambiguous. The ends were cut back, 4 bases at V and 0 bases at J, with 12 bases in the middle. Germline lookup yields CDR1 SGDLS and CDR2 YYNGEE. CDR3 length: 15 residues. CDR3 residues: CASSRGDPSTDTQYF. In DNA form, the CDR3 reads TGTGCCAGCAGCCGAGGAGACCCCAGCACAGATACGCAGTATTTT.

This clonotype has a count of ten or more. The rearrangement uses TRBV2 and TRBJ2-3; TRBD2 matches at 12 bases. The CDR3 sequence is 16 residues long. CDR1 and CDR2 (germline): SNHLY, FYNNEI. The V and J ends lost 7 bases and 5 bases, in that order; junction bases with no gene match: 10. This CDR3 reads CASTRRTSGTGDTQYF. The CDR3 coding sequence is TGTGCCAGCACACGGAGGACTAGCGGGACGGGAGATACGCAGTATTTT.

Worth noting for this clonotype: A much larger clone is a single base away; this may be a read error. The V gene is TRBV30, the J gene TRBJ1-2, with a tentative D call TRBD1 (5 bases). This CDR3 is 15 amino acids long. V dropped 0 bases and J dropped 8 bases, with 19 bases sitting between them. Germline assignment: CDR1 GTSNPN and CDR2 SVGIG (reference sequence). The CDR3 here is CAWSVLLNRRFGYTF. The CDR3 coding sequence is TGTGCCTGGAGTGTACTCTTAAACAGGAGATTCGGCTACACCTTC.

In regard to this clonotype: One base away lies a much larger clone, so this may be a sequencing read error. DNA for the CDR3: TGCAGCGTCGCCGACTTCGAGCGGTTCTTC. This encodes CSVADFERFF. This chain uses TRBV29-1 with TRBJ2-1; the D is unclear. The CDR3 spans 10 residues. Germline-derived CDR1 and CDR2 are SQVTM and ANQGSEA.

The chain has TRBV6-5 and TRBJ2-3; weak D call: TRBD1 (6 bases). The ends were cut back, 1 base at V and 10 bases at J, with 9 bases in the middle. CDR1 is MNHEY, CDR2 SVGAGI, per germline. CDR3 length: 12 amino acids. The CDR3 is CASSYLGGAQYF. In DNA, the CDR3 is TGTGCCAGCAGTTACTTAGGGGGTGCGCAGTATTTT.